This T cell receptor beta chain was observed in a study of technical replicates of blood from several donors. Germline values: CDR1 SGHDT, CDR2 YYEEEE. The CDR3 runs 17 residues. V dropped 6 bases and J dropped 3; count of bases not matched to a gene: 12. The protocol was immunoSEQ multiplex PCR, while the TCRdb copy is restricted to in-frame clones and leaves out a portion. Counted here are around 100,000 clones, about 95% occurring once; the ten biggest clones make up around 0.31%. This clonotype was sampled from a human donor in good health. Material: T cells isolated from PBMCs. The chain links TRBV5-6 to TRBJ2-1; 10 bases align to TRBD2. In DNA form, the CDR3 reads TGTGCCAGCAACAGATACCCGGGACTAGCGAGCTACAATGAGCAGTTCTTC. This translates into CASNRYPGLASYNEQFF.